The clone carrying this TCR beta chain was seen a single time. Antigen: not known. Unique-molecular-identifier-tagged TCR beta cDNA libraries were used. TCRdb independently ran MiXCR on the PCR reads; one entry per CDR3 protein. Of 650,000 to 850,000 distinct CDR3 sequences in the sample, roughly 58% were seen once. This sample is drawn from a study of post-analysis software for immune sequencing data. Points from the study as a whole: Clustering by F measure revealed strong co-clustering among samples prepared together in one batch. Higher frequency in patients than in controls was seen for 5 or 6 TRBV segments, with TRBV5-6, TRBV5-1 and TRBV20-1 among them. Controls had significantly higher normalized Chao1 diversity than multiple sclerosis patients.

Germline V gives CDR1 SGDLS, CDR2 YYNGEE. The CDR3 extends over 14 amino acids. Trimming shortened V by 0 bases and J by 2 bases, and 8 bases separated the two germline ends. The clonotype originates from a girl between 5 and 17 years old with multiple sclerosis. Sequenced sample: blood. V usage is TRBV9 and J usage is TRBJ1-2; no definite D call. This CDR3 reads CASSVAPANYGYTF. As DNA, the CDR3 is TGTGCCAGCAGCGTAGCTCCTGCCAACTATGGCTACACCTTC.